This entry describes one T cell receptor (beta chain). Its specificity is not known. All the people who gave samples were healthy bone marrow donors. The data were taken from a study of cytomegalovirus exposure and HLA in healthy donors. Germline lookup yields CDR1 SGHNT and CDR2 YYREEE (reference sequence). With V trimmed by 4 bases and J by 7 bases, 7 bases remained unmatched. The CDR3 totals 15 residues. Primers: 60 Vbeta forward and 13 Jbeta reverse. Clones were read by immunoSEQ multiplex PCR, and TCRdb kept only the in-frame ones, dropping some. Among 120,000 to 150,000 clones listed, approximately 82% were seen once. Whole-study findings and limits: For most subjects, TCR beta sequences were reported to predict HLA-A and HLA-B alleles with accuracy. Further analysis, carried out later, found HLA-associated TCR beta chains more clonally expanded than equally common other chains.

Specimen: PBMCs. V usage is TRBV5-4 and J usage is TRBJ2-1; 11 positions agree with TRBD1. This receptor was taken from a woman aged 40 to 50 in good health and CMV-seronegative. The CDR3 spells CASSAGTGGRNEQFF. CDR3 nucleotides: TGTGCCAGCAGCGCCGGGACAGGGGGTCGGAATGAGCAGTTCTTC.